A selection of T cell receptor beta chains follows, all from one sample in a study of blood T cells in healthy people across ages. TCRdb analysed the 5' RACE reads with MiXCR anew, one entry per CDR3 protein. The sample records around 940,000 distinct CDR3 sequences, roughly 50% being singletons. The sample consisted of blood. The origin of the receptors is an older woman in good health. CDR3s include the opening cysteine and the closing phenylalanine or tryptophan. D genes are given only for firm matches. Part of the rows lack a size; the others show once, few, many or a class for expanded clones.

clone_size	v_call	cdr3_length	d_call	j_call	cdr3_nt	cdr3_aa
few	TRBV7-2	17	TRBD2	TRBJ2-3	TGTGCCAGCAGCTTAGGCACTCTAGCGGGGGGCACAGATACGCAGTATTTT	CASSLGTLAGGTDTQYF
-	TRBV12-3/TRBV12-4	14	-	TRBJ2-1	TGTGCCAGCAGTCCAGCCGGAGGGCCCAATGAGCAGTTCTTC	CASSPAGGPNEQFF
few	TRBV10-2	12	TRBD1	TRBJ1-2	TGCGCCAGCACAGGGGGCGCCTATGGCTACACCTTC	CASTGGAYGYTF
many	TRBV18	14	-	TRBJ2-7	TGTGCCAGCTCACCAGGAGTGGGGAACTACGAGCAGTACTTC	CASSPGVGNYEQYF
-	TRBV29-1	13	TRBD1	TRBJ1-1	TGCAGTGCTGAGGGGACAGGGGTGATAGAAGCTTTCTTT	CSAEGTGVIEAFF
once	TRBV18	14	TRBD1	TRBJ1-2	TGTGCCAGCTCACCCGCACAGGGGAACTATGGCTACACCTTC	CASSPAQGNYGYTF
-	TRBV20-1	9	-	TRBJ1-2	TGCAGTGCCATCTATGGCTACACCTTC	CSAIYGYTF
few	TRBV28	17	-	TRBJ2-7	TGTGCCAGCAGTTCCTTTTTTAGGGTAGCGGCCACCTACGAGCAGTACTTC	CASSSFFRVAATYEQYF
few	TRBV27	15	-	TRBJ2-3	TGTGCCAGCAGTTTCCGCTCGGCCGGCACAGATACGCAGTATTTT	CASSFRSAGTDTQYF
-	TRBV15	15	TRBD1	TRBJ2-7	TGTGCCACCAGCAGAGTCCGGACAGGGATCTACGAGCAGTACTTC	CATSRVRTGIYEQYF
-	TRBV11-2	13	-	TRBJ1-1	TGTGCCAGCAGCAGACACATGAACACTGAAGCTTTCTTT	CASSRHMNTEAFF
-	TRBV28	14	-	TRBJ2-7	TGTGCCAGCAGTTTGGTGAATCCTCCAGCCGAGCAGTACTTC	CASSLVNPPAEQYF
-	TRBV28	15	-	TRBJ2-7	TGTGCCAGCTTGGGGGCAGGGGGGCAGGGATTCGAGCAGTACTTC	CASLGAGGQGFEQYF
-	TRBV20-1	14	-	TRBJ1-5	TGCAGTGCTAAACCCCCAGTCACCAGGCAGCCCCAGCATTTT	CSAKPPVTRQPQHF
few	TRBV15	15	-	TRBJ2-5	TGTGCCACCAGCAGAGGCGGGCAGATCCAAGAGACCCAGTACTTC	CATSRGGQIQETQYF
-	TRBV13	15	TRBD2	TRBJ2-7	TGTGCCAGCAGTCGGACTAGCGGGAGCCTGGACGAGCAGTACTTC	CASSRTSGSLDEQYF
-	TRBV29-1	13	-	TRBJ1-1	TGCAGCGTCCAACAAAGCCCGAACACTGAAGCTTTCTTT	CSVQQSPNTEAFF
few	TRBV9	14	TRBD1	TRBJ1-4	TGTGCCAGCAGCGTGCGGACAGGCGATGAAAAACTGTTTTTT	CASSVRTGDEKLFF
few	TRBV9	14	-	TRBJ2-7	TGTGCCAGCAGCGTAGGACGGGATGTCCTCGAGCAGTACTTC	CASSVGRDVLEQYF
-	TRBV7-2	17	TRBD2	TRBJ2-5	TGTGCCAGCAGCTTAGGGACATTAGCGGGTCGGGAAGAGACCCAGTACTTC	CASSLGTLAGREETQYF
-	TRBV5-1	15	TRBD1	TRBJ2-7	TGCGCCAGCAGCTTGGAAGCCGGGACAGGGGACGAGCAGTACTTC	CASSLEAGTGDEQYF
-	TRBV28	16	TRBD2	TRBJ2-5	TGTGCCAGCAGTTTCGAACTAGCGGGGGAGGGAGAGACCCAGTACTTC	CASSFELAGEGETQYF
-	TRBV4-1	17	-	TRBJ2-7	TGCGCCAGCAGCCAAGATGACGGCAGGGAGGGGGCCTACGAGCAGTACTTC	CASSQDDGREGAYEQYF
-	TRBV15	12	-	TRBJ2-7	TGTGCCACCAGCAGAGCCACCTACGAGCAGTACTTC	CATSRATYEQYF
few	TRBV29-1	11	-	TRBJ2-7	TGCAGCGTTGCCCGGTGGGGCGAGCAGTACTTC	CSVARWGEQYF
-	TRBV24-1	18	TRBD2	TRBJ2-1	TGTGCCACCAGTGATATCAGGACTAGCGGGGAATTCCAAGAGACCCAGTTCTTC	CATSDIRTSGEFQETQFF
-	TRBV5-1	16	TRBD1	TRBJ2-5	TGCGCCAGCAGCTCAGGACAGGGGGCGCGGGAAGAGACCCAGTACTTC	CASSSGQGAREETQYF
-	TRBV29-1	16	-	TRBJ2-5	TGCAGCGTTGGGGGAGGGGGAGGATCGCTTGAAGAGACCCAGTACTTC	CSVGGGGGSLEETQYF
-	TRBV29-1	13	TRBD1	TRBJ2-5	TGCAGCGGCCGACAGGGTTTAGGCAATGAGCAGTACTTC	CSGRQGLGNEQYF
-	TRBV3-1	15	-	TRBJ1-2	TGTGCCAGCAGCCAAGGGACAGCAACCCTGGGTGGCTACACCTTC	CASSQGTATLGGYTF
few	TRBV7-2	14	-	TRBJ2-1	TGTGCCAGCAGCTTGACGAGCGGGTTCAATGAGCAGTTCTTC	CASSLTSGFNEQFF
-	TRBV12-3/TRBV12-4	13	-	TRBJ1-2	TGTGCCAGCACCCGGGACTGGAACTATGGCTACACCTTC	CASTRDWNYGYTF
-	TRBV20-1	12	-	TRBJ2-1	TGCAGTGCTAGGCCTGTGGGCGATGAGCAGTTCTTC	CSARPVGDEQFF
few	TRBV7-2	15	-	TRBJ2-3	TGTGCCAGCAGCTTAGGGGTTACCATCACAGATACGCAGTATTTT	CASSLGVTITDTQYF
many	TRBV12-3/TRBV12-4	14	-	TRBJ2-7	TGTGCCAGCAGTTTAGGCAGGGATCGTTACGAGCAGTACTTC	CASSLGRDRYEQYF
-	TRBV20-1	16	-	TRBJ1-2	TGCAGTGCTCCCGACAGGTCACTCCACCTTAACTATGGCTACACCTTC	CSAPDRSLHLNYGYTF
many	TRBV5-1	14	-	TRBJ2-7	TGCGCCAGCAGCTTGGTTAGGGACTCCTACGAGCAGTACTTC	CASSLVRDSYEQYF
-	TRBV5-1	13	-	TRBJ2-7	TGCGCCAGCAGTCGGGTGGTGCACAATGAGCAGTACTTC	CASSRVVHNEQYF
once	TRBV30	14	TRBD1	TRBJ2-3	TGTGCCTGGAGAGACGGGACAGGGGGAAATACGCAGTATTTT	CAWRDGTGGNTQYF
-	TRBV20-1	14	-	TRBJ1-3	TGCAGTGCTAGGAACCGGATCTCTGGAAACACCATATATTTT	CSARNRISGNTIYF
-	TRBV15	15	-	TRBJ1-4	TGTGCCACCCGACGAACAACTGCAACTAATGAAAAACTGTTTTTT	CATRRTTATNEKLFF
-	TRBV6-1	15	-	TRBJ2-2	TGTGCCAGCAGTGATGGGCAGGGACACACCGGGGAGCTGTTTTTT	CASSDGQGHTGELFF
-	TRBV29-1	14	-	TRBJ2-1	TGCAGCGTTGCTGTACCGGCCACCTACAATGAGCAGTTCTTC	CSVAVPATYNEQFF
-	TRBV4-3	13	-	TRBJ1-6	TGCGCCAGCAGCCAAGTAGAAGGATCACCCCTCCACTTT	CASSQVEGSPLHF
-	TRBV20-1	17	TRBD2	TRBJ2-1	TGCAGTGTTACAGGTGGGAAGGGACTAGATTTATTCAATGAGCAGTTCTTC	CSVTGGKGLDLFNEQFF
few	TRBV28	14	-	TRBJ1-5	TGTGCCAGCAGGTCACAGGGAGTGACGGAGCCCCAGCATTTT	CASRSQGVTEPQHF
once	TRBV25-1	14	-	TRBJ1-1	TGTGCCAGCAGCGCGGGACACGAGAACACTGAAGCTTTCTTT	CASSAGHENTEAFF
few	TRBV4-3	14	-	TRBJ1-1	TGCGCCAGCAGCCAAGAGGAAGGGAACACTGAAGCTTTCTTT	CASSQEEGNTEAFF
-	TRBV27	16	-	TRBJ1-2	TGTGCCAGCAGTCCCCTTTCGCCGGGAGAGGGGTATGGCTACACCTTC	CASSPLSPGEGYGYTF
few	TRBV7-2	13	-	TRBJ2-1	TGTGCCAGCAGCTTAGCGGATCACAATGAGCAGTTCTTC	CASSLADHNEQFF
few	TRBV14	18	TRBD1	TRBJ1-5	TGTGCCAGCAGCTGTCCCACCGGGACAGGGATTCCCTTAACAGTCCAGCATTTT	CASSCPTGTGIPLTVQHF
-	TRBV6-2/TRBV6-3	18	TRBD2	TRBJ2-3	TGTGCCAGCAGTTCTAACACCGGACTAGCGGGAAGCACAGATACGCAGTATTTT	CASSSNTGLAGSTDTQYF
few	TRBV15	11	-	TRBJ2-4	TGTGCCACCAGCAGAGGAGAAGGCGAGTACTTC	CATSRGEGEYF
-	TRBV11-2	14	-	TRBJ2-1	TGTGCCAGCAGCTTGAGGGGTGGGCCCTACGAGCAGTTCTTC	CASSLRGGPYEQFF
few	TRBV20-1	12	TRBD1	TRBJ2-7	TGCAGTGCCACCGGGACAGGGGATGGGCAGTACTTC	CSATGTGDGQYF
-	TRBV29-1	14	TRBD1	TRBJ2-2	TGCAGCGTTCGCGACAGGGGGATGGTCGGGGAGCTGTTTTTT	CSVRDRGMVGELFF
-	TRBV20-1	12	-	TRBJ2-5	TGCAGTGTGTTTCGGAGTCAAGAGACCCAGTACTTC	CSVFRSQETQYF
few	TRBV6-4	12	-	TRBJ2-1	TGTGCCAGCAGTGACGGTCCTTATGAGCAGTTCTTC	CASSDGPYEQFF
-	TRBV20-1	14	-	TRBJ1-3	TGCAGTGCTTTCCCCGGACTGGCTGGAAACACCATATATTTT	CSAFPGLAGNTIYF
-	TRBV28	14	-	TRBJ2-5	TGTGCCAGCCGGCTTGGGGGGGCGGAAGAGACCCAGTACTTC	CASRLGGAEETQYF